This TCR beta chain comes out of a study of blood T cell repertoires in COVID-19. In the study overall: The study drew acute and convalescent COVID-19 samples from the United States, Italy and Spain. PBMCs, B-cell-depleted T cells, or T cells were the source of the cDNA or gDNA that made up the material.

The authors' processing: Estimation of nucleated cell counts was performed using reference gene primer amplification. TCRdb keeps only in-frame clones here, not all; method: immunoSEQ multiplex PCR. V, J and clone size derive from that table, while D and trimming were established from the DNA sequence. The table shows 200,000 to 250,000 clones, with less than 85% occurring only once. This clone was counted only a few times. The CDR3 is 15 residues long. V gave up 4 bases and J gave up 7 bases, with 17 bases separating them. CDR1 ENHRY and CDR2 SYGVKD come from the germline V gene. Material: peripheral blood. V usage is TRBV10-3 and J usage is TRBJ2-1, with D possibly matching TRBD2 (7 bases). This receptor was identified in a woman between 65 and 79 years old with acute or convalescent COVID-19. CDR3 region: CAISAGGAVRNEQFF. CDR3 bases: TGTGCCATCAGTGCGGGGGGCGCGGTGAGGAATGAGCAGTTCTTC.